This T cell receptor beta chain is from a study of blood T cell repertoires in COVID-19. Residents of about two dozen US areas, aged about 18 to 89 years, made up the participants. V lost 4 bases and J 4 bases, leaving 12 bases between the germline ends. Germline-derived CDR1 and CDR2 are SGHDT and YYEEEE. The CDR3 contains 14 residues. Authors' analysis steps: By means of reference gene primer amplification, nucleated cell counts were estimated. The data were produced by immunoSEQ multiplex PCR, yet TCRdb's version contains in-frame clones alone and is incomplete. V and J calls and clone size are as listed in that table; D and trimming were resolved from the DNA. The sample holds 210,000 or so clones, 81% seen once.

The chain carries TRBV5-6 and TRBJ1-5; a possible D gene is TRBD1 (5 bases). Sequencing input: PBMCs or T cells enriched from blood (not recorded which). This sequence originates from a woman aged 45-59 years with acute COVID-19. The CDR3 reads CASSRWGGNQPQHF. The CDR3 DNA follows: TGTGCCAGCAGCCGGTGGGGGGGAAATCAGCCCCAGCATTTT. The variable domain in full, completed from reference TRBV5-6 and TRBJ1-5, reads DAGVTQSPTHLIKTRGQQVTLRCSPKSGHDTVSWYQQALGQGPQFIFQYYEEEERQRGNFPDRFSGHQFPNYSSELNVNALLLGDSALYLCASSRWGGNQPQHFGDGTRLSIL.